This TCR beta chain originates from a study of CD8 T cells in Susac syndrome. Points from the study as a whole: The number of Susac-specific public clones found was roughly 16 in total CD8+ repertoires and roughly 5 in CD8+ TEMRA repertoires. CD8+ clones in Susac expanded most in TEMRA cells and active patients.

The sequenced target, TCR beta, came from blood CD8+ and CD4+ T cells. With random hexamers, about 0.5 to 1 ug RNA was reverse transcribed. The immunoSEQ assay covered 54 Vbeta and 13 Jbeta segments for CDR3. MiXCR was run by TCRdb on the immunoSEQ multiplex PCR reads, yielding one entry per CDR3 protein. The table includes roughly 100,000 distinct CDR3 sequences, 96% detected once. Germline V gene sequence: CDR1 SQVTM, CDR2 ANQGSEA. The CDR3 extends over 11 amino acids. As for this clonotype: Its antigen is undetermined. Mismatch with germline at one junction end may stem from a read error.

This TCR was sampled from a human donor with Susac syndrome. This chain uses TRBV29-1 with TRBJ2-1; possibly TRBD2 for D (6 bases). Material: CD8+ T cells from PBMCs. As DNA, the CDR3 is TGCAGCGTTGTAGGGACTGGGCCTTCTAGCTTC. The encoded protein is CSVVGTGPSSF.